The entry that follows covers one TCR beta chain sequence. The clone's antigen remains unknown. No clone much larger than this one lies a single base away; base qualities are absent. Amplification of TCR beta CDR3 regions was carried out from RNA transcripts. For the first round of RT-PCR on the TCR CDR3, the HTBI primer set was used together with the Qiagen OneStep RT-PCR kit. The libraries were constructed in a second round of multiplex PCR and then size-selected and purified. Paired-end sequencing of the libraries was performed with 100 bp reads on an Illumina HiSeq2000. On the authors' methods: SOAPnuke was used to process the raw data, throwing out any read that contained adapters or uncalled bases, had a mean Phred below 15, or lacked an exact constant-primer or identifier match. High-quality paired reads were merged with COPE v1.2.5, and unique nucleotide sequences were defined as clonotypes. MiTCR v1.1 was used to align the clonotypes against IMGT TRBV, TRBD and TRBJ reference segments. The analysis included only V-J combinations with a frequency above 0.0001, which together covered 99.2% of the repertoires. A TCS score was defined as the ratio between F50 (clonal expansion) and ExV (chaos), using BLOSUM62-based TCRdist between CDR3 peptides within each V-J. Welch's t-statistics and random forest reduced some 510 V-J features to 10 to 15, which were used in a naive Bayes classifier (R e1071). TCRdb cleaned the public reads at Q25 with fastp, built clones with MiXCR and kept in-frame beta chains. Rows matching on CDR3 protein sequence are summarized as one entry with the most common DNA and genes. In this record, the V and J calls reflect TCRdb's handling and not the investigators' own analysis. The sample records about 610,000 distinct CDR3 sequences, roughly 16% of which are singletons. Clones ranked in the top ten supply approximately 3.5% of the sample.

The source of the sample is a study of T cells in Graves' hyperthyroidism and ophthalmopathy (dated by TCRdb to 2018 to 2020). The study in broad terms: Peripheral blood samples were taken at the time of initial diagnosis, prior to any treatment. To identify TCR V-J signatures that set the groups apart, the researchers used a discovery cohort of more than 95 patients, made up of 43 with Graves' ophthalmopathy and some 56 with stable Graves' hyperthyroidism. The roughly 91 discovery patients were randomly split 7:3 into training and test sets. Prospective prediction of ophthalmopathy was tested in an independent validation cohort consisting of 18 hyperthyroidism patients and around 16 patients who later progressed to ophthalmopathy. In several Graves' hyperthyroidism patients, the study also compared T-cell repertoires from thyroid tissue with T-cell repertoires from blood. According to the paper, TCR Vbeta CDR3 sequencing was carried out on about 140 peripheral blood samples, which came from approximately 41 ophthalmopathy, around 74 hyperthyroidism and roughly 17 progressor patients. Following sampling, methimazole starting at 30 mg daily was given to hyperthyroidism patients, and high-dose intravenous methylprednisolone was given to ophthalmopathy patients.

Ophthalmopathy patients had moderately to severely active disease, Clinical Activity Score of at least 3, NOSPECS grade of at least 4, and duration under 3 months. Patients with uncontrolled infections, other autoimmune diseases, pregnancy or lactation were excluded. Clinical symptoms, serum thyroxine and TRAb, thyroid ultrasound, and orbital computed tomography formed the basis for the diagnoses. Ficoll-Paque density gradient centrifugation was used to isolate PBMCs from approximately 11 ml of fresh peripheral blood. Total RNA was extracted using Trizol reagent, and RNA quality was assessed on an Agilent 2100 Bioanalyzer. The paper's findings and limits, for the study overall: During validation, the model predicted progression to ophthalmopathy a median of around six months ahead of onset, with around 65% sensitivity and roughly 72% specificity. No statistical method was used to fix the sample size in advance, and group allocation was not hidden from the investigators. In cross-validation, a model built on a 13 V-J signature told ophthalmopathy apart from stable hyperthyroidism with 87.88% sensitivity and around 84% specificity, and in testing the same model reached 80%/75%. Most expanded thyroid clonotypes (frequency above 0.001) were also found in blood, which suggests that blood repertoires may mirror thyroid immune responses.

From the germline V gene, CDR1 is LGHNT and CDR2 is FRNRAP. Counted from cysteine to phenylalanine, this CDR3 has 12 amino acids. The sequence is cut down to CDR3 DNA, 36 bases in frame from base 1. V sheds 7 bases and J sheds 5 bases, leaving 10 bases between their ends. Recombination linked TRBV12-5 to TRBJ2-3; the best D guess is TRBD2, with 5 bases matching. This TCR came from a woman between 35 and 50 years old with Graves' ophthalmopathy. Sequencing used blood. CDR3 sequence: CASAIRGDTQYF. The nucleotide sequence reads TGTGCTAGTGCCATCCGGGGAGATACGCAGTATTTT. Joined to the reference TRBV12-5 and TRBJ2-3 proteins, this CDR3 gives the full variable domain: DARVTQTPRHKVTEMGQEVTMRCQPILGHNTVFWYRQTMMQGLELLAYFRNRAPLDDSGMPKDRFSAEMPDATLATLKIQPSEPRDSAVYFCASAIRGDTQYFGPGTRLTVL.